One sample yielded the 24 T cell receptor beta chains listed below, sequenced in a study of Graves' ophthalmopathy and Graves' hyperthyroidism. Transcripts of RNA were the source for amplifying TCR beta CDR3 regions. Second-round multiplex PCR followed a first-round RT-PCR using HTBI primers. TCRdb reanalysed the multiplex PCR reads using MiXCR and keeps one entry per CDR3 protein. The repertoire holds about 240,000 distinct CDR3 sequences, with roughly 50% as singletons. Sample: peripheral blood. Receptors originate from an adult man with Graves' ophthalmopathy.

CDR3 region: CASSLYGNTIYF. The CDR3 nucleotides read TGTGCCAGCAGCTTATACGGAAACACCATATATTTT. The rearrangement uses TRBV7-6 and TRBJ1-3; D is unresolved. V was clipped by 2 bases and J by 4 bases, with 3 bases between them. The CDR3 runs to 12 residues. Germline V gene sequence: CDR1 SGHVS, CDR2 FNYEAQ.

The J gene is TRBJ2-2, the V gene TRBV29-1, with 7 nucleotides matching TRBD1. Germline values: CDR1 SQVTM, CDR2 ANQGSEA. This CDR3 is built from 14 residues. V dropped 6 bases and J dropped 3; count of bases not matched to a gene: 7. CDR3 DNA sequence: TGCAGCGTAGTCAGGGACAGTCACACCGGGGAGCTGTTTTTT. It codes for CSVVRDSHTGELFF.

The chain joins TRBV6-5 to TRBJ1-3; D possibly corresponds to TRBD1 (6 bases). Trimming removed 6 bases at V and 4 bases at J, with 13 bases between. The CDR3 has 14 amino acids. Germline V gene data show CDR1 as MNHEY and CDR2 as SVGAGI. The CDR3 DNA sequence: TGTGCCAGCAGGGACAGATCCTTCGGAAACACCATATATTTT. The encoded protein is CASRDRSFGNTIYF.

This clonotype came up a few times. This chain links TRBV2 with TRBJ2-7, with TRBD1 identical over 7 bases. The length of the CDR3 is 14 residues. With 1 base clipped from V and 3 bases from J, the junction kept 3 bases outside the gene matches. Germline-derived CDR1 and CDR2 are SNHLY and FYNNEI. The CDR3: CASSEGTGLYEQYF. DNA for the CDR3: TGTGCCAGCAGTGAAGGGACAGGCCTCTACGAGCAGTACTTC.

A few counts support this clonotype. The rearrangement uses TRBV7-9 and TRBJ1-1; D might be TRBD1 (5 bases). The ends were cut back, 8 bases at V and 6 bases at J, with 10 bases in the middle. CDR1 and CDR2 (germline): SEHNR, FQNEAQ (reference sequence). This CDR3 comprises 11 residues. CDR3: CASRGGAEAFF. The CDR3 DNA reads TGTGCCAGCCGGGGGGGGGCTGAAGCTTTCTTT.

There are a few counts of this clonotype. The V call is TRBV12-3 or TRBV12-4, the J call TRBJ2-5, with 8 bases that match TRBD2. Germline trimming cut 5 bases from V and 5 bases from J; bases unmatched to any gene: 4. The CDR3 consists of 13 residues. The CDR3 sequence is CASSDPGGETQYF. The DNA for the CDR3 is TGTGCCAGCAGTGATCCGGGGGGGGAGACCCAGTACTTC.

This clonotype was seen just once. The chain carries TRBV29-1 and TRBJ2-2; maybe TRBD2 (5 bases). CDR3 length: 15 residues. V was cut by 8 bases and J by 0 bases, with 16 bases left in between. Germline V gene lookup returns CDR1 SQVTM and CDR2 ANQGSEA. The CDR3 sequence is CSLGGGTANTGELFF. The CDR3 DNA sequence: TGCAGCTTAGGAGGAGGCACCGCGAACACCGGGGAGCTGTTTTTT.

The table lists this clonotype with a few counts. The CDR3, as DNA: TGTGCCATCAGTGGTCTGGCGGGAACCAGCGAGCAGTACTTC. Its protein product is CAISGLAGTSEQYF. This sequence joins TRBV10-3 and TRBJ2-7; tentative D call: TRBD2 (6 bases). Trimming left V 4 bases short and J 6 bases short, with 16 bases between. CDR1 ENHRY and CDR2 SYGVKD come from the germline V gene. This CDR3 has 14 residues.

Ten or more counts support this clonotype. The chain employs TRBV15 and TRBJ1-4, with a tentative D call TRBD1 (5 bases). CDR1 is LNHNV, CDR2 YYDKDF, per germline (reference sequence). Trimming removed 1 base at V and 5 bases at J, with 11 bases between. The CDR3 consists of 15 residues. The CDR3 region is CATSRGDARNEKLFF. In nucleotides, the CDR3 is TGTGCCACCAGCAGAGGGGACGCACGAAATGAAAAACTGTTTTTT.

V and J are TRBV24-1 and TRBJ1-2; D ambiguous. This CDR3 spans 10 amino acids. Germline CDR1 is KGHDR and CDR2 is SFDVKD. With 11 bases removed from V and 3 bases from J, the gap between germline ends came to 6 bases. In DNA, the CDR3 is TGTGCCAGCAGCGACTATGGCTACACCTTC. Encoded protein: CASSDYGYTF.

V usage is TRBV18 and J usage is TRBJ2-5, with no clear D. In germline, CDR1 is KGHSH, CDR2 LQKENI. Deletions cut 6 bases from V and 5 bases from J, with 10 bases between. This CDR3 contains 12 residues. The CDR3 sequence is CASSVQGETQYF. In DNA form, the CDR3 reads TGTGCCAGCTCGGTTCAAGGGGAGACCCAGTACTTC.

The CDR3 coding sequence is TGCAGTGCTCCGGGACAGGTTTCTCCCTCCTATGGCTACACCTTC. This encodes CSAPGQVSPSYGYTF. The rearrangement uses TRBV20-1 and TRBJ1-2; TRBD1 agrees at 8 bases. The length of the CDR3 is 15 residues. Trimming took 5 bases from V and 4 from J; bases not matched to a gene: 12. Germline-derived CDR1 and CDR2 are DFQATT and SNEGSKA (reference sequence).

The V call is TRBV4-2, the J call TRBJ2-5, with 13 nucleotides matching TRBD2. CDR3 length equals 18 residues. Trimming took 0 bases from V and 4 from J; bases not matched to a gene: 8. Germline values: CDR1 LGHNA, CDR2 YNFKEQ. As DNA, the CDR3 is TGTGCCAGCAGCCAAGATTCGACTAGCGGGGGGCTAGGAGAGACCCAGTACTTC. As protein: CASSQDSTSGGLGETQYF.

The CDR3 sequence is CASSFDRFRETQYF. The CDR3 DNA reads TGTGCCAGCAGTTTTGACAGATTCAGGGAGACCCAGTACTTC. The V gene is TRBV9, the J gene TRBJ2-5, with D possibly TRBD1 on 5 matching bases. The CDR3 covers 14 residues. Germline CDR1 and CDR2: SGDLS and YYNGEE. V lost 5 bases to trimming and J lost 5 bases, with 16 bases between them.

The CDR3, as DNA: TGTGCCAGCAGCTCGGTCAACAATCAGCCCCAGTACTTC. Translated, it gives CASSSVNNQPQYF. This chain joins TRBV7-3 and TRBJ2-5; D not resolved. V shed 4 bases and J shed 9 bases, with 15 bases lying between them. The CDR3 runs to 13 residues. Looked up from germline, CDR1 is SGHTA and CDR2 is FQGTGA.

The rearrangement joins TRBV25-1 to TRBJ1-5; 10 nucleotides line up with TRBD1. V gave up 8 bases and J gave up 6 bases; unmatched junction bases: 7. CDR1 is MGHDK and CDR2 is SYGVNS in the germline V gene. This CDR3 comprises 14 residues. CDR3 sequence reads: CASGLGQGGQPQHF. Written as DNA, the CDR3 is TGTGCCAGCGGACTCGGACAGGGGGGTCAGCCCCAGCATTTT.

CDR3 nucleotides: TGTGCCAGCAGTTTACTGGCAGGCCCGTCTGGGGCCAACGTCCTGACTTTC. It specifies CASSLLAGPSGANVLTF. The chain combines TRBV6-1 with TRBJ2-6; D call uncertain. The CDR3 has 17 residues. V lost 5 bases, J lost 1 base, and 15 bases lay in between. Germline V gene sequence: CDR1 MNHNS, CDR2 SASEGT.

The table lists this clonotype with a few counts. The chain couples TRBV11-1 to TRBJ2-6; 9 bases agree with TRBD1. This CDR3 spans 20 amino acids. Germline CDR1 is SGHAT and CDR2 is FQDESV (reference sequence). The V gene end was trimmed by 1 base and the J gene end by 1 base; junction bases not matched to a gene: 11. The CDR3 loop is CASSLGQGQGRRSGANVLTF. The CDR3 bases are TGTGCCAGCAGCTTAGGCCAGGGACAGGGTAGACGGTCTGGGGCCAACGTCCTGACTTTC. Using reference TRBV11-1 and TRBJ2-6 for the parts outside the CDR3, the full variable domain is EAEVAQSPRYKITEKSQAVAFWCDPISGHATLYWYRQILGQGPELLVQFQDESVVDDSQLPKDRFSAERLKGVDSTLKIQPAELGDSAMYLCASSLGQGQGRRSGANVLTFGAGSRLTVL.

In this sample, this clonotype turned up a few times. The rearrangement links TRBV2 to TRBJ2-5, with D perhaps assigned TRBD1 or TRBD2 (5 bases each). The ends were cut back, 7 bases at V and 1 base at J, with 19 bases in the middle. Germline loops: CDR1 SNHLY, CDR2 FYNNEI. This CDR3 contains 16 residues. This chain's CDR3 is CASKVRGALAQETQYF. CDR3 sequence (DNA): TGTGCCAGCAAGGTCCGAGGGGCCTTAGCCCAAGAGACCCAGTACTTC.

Of note for this clonotype: One end of the junction varies from germline; a read error may be responsible. V is TRBV5-1 and J is TRBJ1-1; a possible D gene is TRBD1 (5 bases). The CDR3 has 14 amino acids. Germline CDR1 reads SGHRS; CDR2 reads YFSETQ. The CDR3 sequence: CASNKGPDGTEAFF. The DNA for the CDR3 is TGTGCCAGCAATAAGGGACCGGACGGCACTGAAGCTTTCTTT.

As concerns this clonotype: The limits of the CDR3 on the DNA are not certain, so only TCRdb's listed CDR3 is given. This CDR3 is CASSYFGNEKLFF. The chain links TRBV12-3 or TRBV12-4 to TRBJ1-4. The CDR3 is 13 residues long, ends included.

The rearrangement uses TRBV20-1 and TRBJ2-2; the D call may be TRBD1 or TRBD2 (5 bases each). Trimming removed 5 bases from V and 3 bases from J, with 13 bases in between. CDR3 size: 14 residues. Germline V gives CDR1 DFQATT, CDR2 SNEGSKA (reference sequence). Here the CDR3 DNA reads TGCAGTGCTCGGGGCTGGGGTTACACCGGGGAGCTGTTTTTT. Translated: CSARGWGYTGELFF.

With respect to this clonotype: The junction shows a germline mismatch at one end, possibly a read error. The J gene is TRBJ1-1, the V gene TRBV7-6; D might be TRBD1 (5 bases). This CDR3 has 13 amino acids. The germline V gene has CDR1 SGHVS and CDR2 FNYEAQ. The CDR3 here is CASSQEPGTGAFF. The CDR3 DNA sequence: TGTGCCAGCAGCCAAGAGCCCGGGACTGGAGCTTTCTTT.

This clonotype came up a few times. The chain is built from TRBV9 and TRBJ1-4; the D gene is possibly TRBD1 (5 bases). This CDR3 contains 14 residues. The V and J ends lost 0 bases and 6 bases respectively, with 9 bases between them. The V gene's germline CDR1 is SGDLS and CDR2 YYNGEE. The CDR3 coding sequence is TGTGCCAGCAGCGTAGATGGGGACGATGAAAAACTGTTTTTT. Amino acid sequence: CASSVDGDDEKLFF.